Listed below are T cell receptor beta chains from one sample, sequenced in a study of siplizumab effects on memory and regulatory T cells. Here immunoSEQ multiplex PCR was the method, and the copy in TCRdb shows in-frame clones only, minus some. The sample shows approximately 98,000 clones, over 90% of them seen only once. Sequenced: non-Treg CD4+ T cells sorted from blood. The receptor source for this set is a human donor in good health. Each CDR3 is given with its conserved first and last residue. D genes are given only for firm matches. The size of a clone is reported for some rows only, either as once, few or many, or as a class for expanded clones.

>TRBV7-9|TRBD1|.|TRBJ2-3
TGTGCCAGCAGTCAGTCCTACAGGGGTAGCACAGATACGCAGTATTTT
CASSQSYRGSTDTQYF
>TRBV2|TRBD1|.|TRBJ1-4
TGTGCCAGCAGCAAAACGAGGGGGCGGGCTAATGAAAAACTGTTTTTT
CASSKTRGRANEKLFF
>TRBV4-1|.|.|TRBJ2-4
TGCGCCAGCAGCCAAGGCGCCCCAGGAGGGGGCACCAAAAACATTCAGTACTTC
CASSQGAPGGGTKNIQYF
>TRBV28|TRBD1|.|TRBJ1-4
TGTGCCAGCAGCCGGGACAGGGGAGAAAAACTGTTTTTT
CASSRDRGEKLFF
>TRBV28|.|.|TRBJ2-3
TGTGCCAGCAGCGCATGGGAGTCAGGAGATACGCAGTATTTT
CASSAWESGDTQYF
>TRBV10-3|.|.|TRBJ2-5
TGTGCCATCAGTGATCGGAATCAAGAGACCCAGTACTTC
CAISDRNQETQYF
>TRBV5-1|TRBD1|.|TRBJ2-7
TGCGCCAGCAAGGGACAGGTAAATCTCCACGAGCAGTACTTC
CASKGQVNLHEQYF
>TRBV12-5|.|.|TRBJ1-2
TGTGCTAGTGGTTACAGTAACTATGGCTACACCTTC
CASGYSNYGYTF
>TRBV27|.|.|TRBJ1-6
TGTGCCAGCACTCCTCTGGCGGCACATAATTCACCCCTCCACTTT
CASTPLAAHNSPLHF
>TRBV30|TRBD1|.|TRBJ2-7
TGTGCCTGGAGTCCCCACGGGACAGGGGCTAAGCAGTACTTC
CAWSPHGTGAKQYF
>TRBV14|TRBD2|once|TRBJ2-5
TGTGCCAGCAGCCAAGTTTTGGCGGGAGTAGGAGAGACCCAGTACTTC
CASSQVLAGVGETQYF
>TRBV27|.|.|TRBJ1-1
TGTGCCAGCAGTTTTCTCAGGACCTCGGACACTGAAGCTTTCTTT
CASSFLRTSDTEAFF